This T cell receptor beta chain was profiled in a study of blood T cell repertoires in COVID-19. The sample holds a few counts of this clone. In the original processing: Reference gene primer amplification yielded estimated nucleated cell counts. Measured with immunoSEQ multiplex PCR; TCRdb has only the in-frame clones, and not every one. The D gene and trimming were derived from the DNA, and the V and J assignments and clone size from that table. The table shows about 100,000 clones, with 80% to 90% occurring only once. The sample was peripheral blood. The TCR sequence derives from a human donor in a cohort sampled during active COVID-19.

CDR3 sequence reads: CASSQGLAESSYNEQFF. As DNA, the CDR3 is TGTGCCAGCAGCCAGGGACTAGCTGAGAGCTCCTACAATGAGCAGTTCTTC. This sequence joins TRBV5-6 and TRBJ2-1, with TRBD2 matching 9 bases. This CDR3 region has 17 residues. Germline V gene lookup returns CDR1 SGHDT and CDR2 YYEEEE. The V and J ends lost 4 bases and 0 bases, in that order; junction bases with no gene match: 8.